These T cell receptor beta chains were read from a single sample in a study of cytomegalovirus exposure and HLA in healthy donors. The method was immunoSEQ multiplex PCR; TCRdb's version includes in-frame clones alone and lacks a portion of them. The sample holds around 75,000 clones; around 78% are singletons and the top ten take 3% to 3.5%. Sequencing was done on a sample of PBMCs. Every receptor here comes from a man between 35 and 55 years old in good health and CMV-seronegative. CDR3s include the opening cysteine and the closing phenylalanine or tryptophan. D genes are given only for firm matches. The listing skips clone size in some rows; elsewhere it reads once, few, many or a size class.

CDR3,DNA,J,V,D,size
CASSLLAGGRETQYF,TGCGCCAGCAGCCTCTTAGCGGGGGGGCGAGAGACCCAGTACTTC,TRBJ2-5,TRBV4-1,TRBD2,-
CASSPEEDLAQYF,TGTGCCAGCTCACCAGAGGAGGACCTTGCGCAGTACTTC,TRBJ2-7,TRBV18,-,-
CASSQDRGYEQYF,TGCGCCAGCAGCCAAGATAGGGGGTACGAGCAGTACTTC,TRBJ2-7,TRBV4-1,-,-
CATRGGADNSPLHF,TGTGCCACTAGGGGGGGGGCCGATAATTCACCCCTCCACTTT,TRBJ1-6,TRBV10-3,-,-
CASSLQGADNSPLHF,TGTGCCAGCAGCTTACAGGGGGCGGATAATTCACCCCTCCACTTT,TRBJ1-6,TRBV7-3,TRBD1,-
CASSRQLSWGQPQHF,TGTGCCAGTAGTCGACAGCTTTCCTGGGGTCAGCCCCAGCATTTT,TRBJ1-5,TRBV19,-,-
CASSFRTGSNEKLFF,TGTGCCAGCAGCTTCAGGACAGGGTCTAATGAAAAACTGTTTTTT,TRBJ1-4,TRBV4-2,TRBD1,-
CASRLTGVGNTIYF,TGCGCCAGCAGACTGACAGGGGTGGGAAACACCATATATTTT,TRBJ1-3,TRBV5-1,TRBD1,-
CASSERGLAGGQETQYF,TGTGCCAGCAGTGAAAGAGGACTAGCGGGGGGCCAAGAGACCCAGTACTTC,TRBJ2-5,TRBV2,TRBD2,-
CASSSKGRGSQPQHF,TGTGCCAGCAGTTCTAAGGGCAGGGGCAGTCAGCCCCAGCATTTT,TRBJ1-5,TRBV28,-,few
CASSYSGEGTYTQYF,TGTGCCAGCAGTTACAGCGGGGAGGGCACATATACGCAGTATTTT,TRBJ2-3,TRBV7-9,TRBD2,-
CASSDWTGGDPYEQYF,TGTGCCAGCAGTGACTGGACAGGGGGGGACCCCTACGAGCAGTACTTC,TRBJ2-7,TRBV6-1,TRBD1,few
CASGERGAGNTIYF,TGTGCCAGCGGAGAGAGAGGAGCTGGAAACACCATATATTTT,TRBJ1-3,TRBV5-4,-,-
CASLPRGTKNIQYF,TGTGCCAGCTTACCAAGGGGTACCAAAAACATTCAGTACTTC,TRBJ2-4,TRBV18,-,-
CAWSVGKVGGYQPQHF,TGTGCCTGGAGTGTAGGTAAGGTCGGAGGTTATCAGCCCCAGCATTTT,TRBJ1-5,TRBV30,-,-
CASSPRLRDLNSPLHF,TGCGCCAGCAGCCCACGGTTACGGGATCTTAATTCACCCCTCCACTTT,TRBJ1-6,TRBV5-1,-,-
CASSLGDRVDGYTF,TGTGCCAGCAGTTTGGGGGACAGGGTTGATGGCTACACCTTC,TRBJ1-2,TRBV28,TRBD1,-
CASSLALTGGYEQYF,TGTGCCAGCAGCTTAGCGCTCACAGGGGGCTACGAGCAGTACTTC,TRBJ2-7,TRBV7-9,TRBD1,-
CASSLIVGQGAGQPQHF,TGTGCCAGCAGTTTGATCGTGGGACAGGGGGCCGGACAGCCCCAGCATTTT,TRBJ1-5,TRBV28,TRBD1,-
CASSPRGNYNSPLHF,TGTGCCAGTAGTCCCCGGGGAAACTATAATTCACCCCTCCACTTT,TRBJ1-6,TRBV19,-,-
CASSLRPSGGLSTDTQYF,TGTGCCAGCAGCTTGCGCCCTAGCGGGGGGCTAAGCACAGATACGCAGTATTTT,TRBJ2-3,TRBV7-2,TRBD2,-
CASSEAGRRSSYNSPLHF,TGTGCCAGCAGTGAAGCGGGGAGACGGAGCTCCTATAATTCACCCCTCCACTTT,TRBJ1-6,TRBV2,-,-
CASSLTFDRADGYTF,TGTGCCAGCAGCTTAACTTTTGACAGGGCTGATGGCTACACCTTC,TRBJ1-2,TRBV7-2,TRBD1,-
CASSTGTGGNVYNEQFF,TGTGCCAGCAGCACCGGGACAGGGGGCAATGTCTACAATGAGCAGTTCTTC,TRBJ2-1,TRBV7-9,TRBD1,-
CASGGQKNEKLFF,TGCGCCAGCGGCGGACAGAAGAATGAAAAACTGTTTTTT,TRBJ1-4,TRBV10-2,-,few
CASSLDRGRTGELLF,TGTGCCAGCAGCCTTGACAGGGGGCGCACCGGGGAGCTGCTTTTT,TRBJ2-2,TRBV11-2,TRBD1,once
CASSQGQKDALHF,TGTGCCAGCAGCCAGGGACAGAAGGACGCCCTCCACTTT,TRBJ1-6,TRBV14,TRBD1,-
CASSSGEANEKLFF,TGCGCCAGCAGCTCGGGTGAGGCTAATGAAAAACTGTTTTTT,TRBJ1-4,TRBV5-1,-,-
CASSTITAGLQETQYF,TGCGCCAGCAGCACTATCACCGCGGGGCTCCAAGAGACCCAGTACTTC,TRBJ2-5,TRBV5-1,-,-
CASTAGSVADTQYF,TGCGCCAGCACGGCGGGGTCCGTGGCAGATACGCAGTATTTT,TRBJ2-3,TRBV5-1,-,-
CASSFSGARNQPQHF,TGTGCCAGCAGCTTTAGCGGGGCCCGCAATCAGCCCCAGCATTTT,TRBJ1-5,TRBV5-4,-,-
CASSLTSGDSGNTIYF,TGTGCCAGCAGCTTGACCTCCGGGGACAGCGGAAACACCATATATTTT,TRBJ1-3,TRBV5-4,TRBD1,-
CALREGRQPQHF,TGTGCCTTAAGGGAGGGGCGACAGCCCCAGCATTTT,TRBJ1-5,TRBV30,-,once
CASRGQASYEQYF,TGTGCCAGCAGGGGACAGGCTTCCTACGAGCAGTACTTC,TRBJ2-7,TRBV6-6,TRBD1,-
CASSQGQGVRPQHF,TGTGCCAGCAGCCAAGGACAAGGGGTTCGGCCCCAGCATTTT,TRBJ1-5,TRBV4-2,-,once
CAWSGLSNQPQHF,TGTGCCTGGAGTGGGCTTAGCAATCAGCCCCAGCATTTT,TRBJ1-5,TRBV30,-,-
CASSLNRGNEQFF,TGTGCCAGCAGCTTAAATCGCGGGAATGAGCAGTTCTTC,TRBJ2-1,TRBV7-3,-,-
CASSLRQARGQETQYF,TGCGCCAGCAGCCTCAGACAGGCTAGGGGACAAGAGACCCAGTACTTC,TRBJ2-5,TRBV5-1,-,-
CASSLFGRGSYNEQFF,TGTGCCAGCAGTTTGTTCGGCAGGGGATCCTACAATGAGCAGTTCTTC,TRBJ2-1,TRBV27,-,-
CASSPAQGGYQPQHF,TGTGCCAGCAGTCCCGCGCAGGGTGGCTATCAGCCCCAGCATTTT,TRBJ1-5,TRBV28,-,-
CASSGSGQGYYEQYF,TGCGCCAGCAGCGGATCGGGACAGGGATACTACGAGCAGTACTTC,TRBJ2-7,TRBV5-1,TRBD1,-
CAIQGATDTQYF,TGTGCCATCCAGGGGGCCACAGATACGCAGTATTTT,TRBJ2-3,TRBV10-3,TRBD1,-
CASTKGGSGSYEQYF,TGTGCCAGCACCAAAGGAGGTAGCGGATCCTACGAGCAGTACTTC,TRBJ2-7,TRBV6-1,-,-
CAISETENRGEQYF,TGTGCCATCAGTGAGACTGAGAACAGGGGCGAGCAGTACTTC,TRBJ2-7,TRBV10-3,TRBD1,-
CASSPTVNTEAFF,TGTGCCAGCAGCCCCACAGTCAACACTGAAGCTTTCTTT,TRBJ1-1,TRBV14,-,-
CASSLGQGTNYGYTF,TGCGCCAGCAGCTTGGGACAGGGCACTAACTATGGCTACACCTTC,TRBJ1-2,TRBV5-1,TRBD1,-
CASSMGGTRDTQYF,TGCGCCAGCAGCATGGGGGGGACTAGAGATACGCAGTATTTT,TRBJ2-3,TRBV5-1,TRBD2,-
CASSTTGATWGTQYF,TGCGCCAGCAGTACGACAGGGGCAACCTGGGGGACCCAGTACTTC,TRBJ2-5,TRBV5-1,TRBD1,once
CASSTRGLGDTEAFF,TGTGCCAGCAGCACCAGGGGGTTGGGGGACACTGAAGCTTTCTTT,TRBJ1-1,TRBV11-1,TRBD1,-
CSSSLGAGDYNSPLHF,TGTTCCAGCAGCTTAGGAGCAGGGGATTATAATTCACCCCTCCACTTT,TRBJ1-6,TRBV7-9,-,-
CACSDRTGRVYNEQFF,TGTGCCTGCAGTGATCGAACAGGGCGGGTGTACAATGAGCAGTTCTTC,TRBJ2-1,TRBV6-1,-,-
CASSLVGATPGYSGNTIYF,TGTGCCAGCAGCTTAGTAGGCGCGACACCCGGTTACTCTGGAAACACCATATATTTT,TRBJ1-3,TRBV7-6,-,few
CASSFFTSGPVLRTQYF,TGTGCCAGCAGCTTTTTCACTAGCGGACCCGTACTGCGTACGCAGTATTTT,TRBJ2-3,TRBV7-9,TRBD2,-
CASSSFRGQGAREQFF,TGTGCCAGCAGCTCGTTCCGGGGACAGGGGGCGCGAGAGCAGTTCTTC,TRBJ2-1,TRBV5-8,TRBD1,-
CASSFGTGKDEQYF,TGTGCCAGCAGCTTCGGGACAGGGAAGGACGAGCAGTACTTC,TRBJ2-7,TRBV7-3,TRBD1,few
CASNSGNSPLHF,TGTGCCAGCAACTCGGGGAATTCACCCCTCCACTTT,TRBJ1-6,TRBV6-5,-,-